This TCR beta chain was found in a study of regulatory T cells in long-lasting Graves disease listed by TCRdb under 2021. Background for the entire study: In the newly diagnosed Graves' disease group, patients had been taking antithyroid drugs for less than 3 months. A total of roughly 35 samples underwent TCR sequencing: some 13 from persistent and around 20 from newly diagnosed Graves' disease patients. The study was conducted in China and was registered as a clinical trial. Peripheral blood TCR sequencing and RNA sequencing compared persistent Graves' disease patients with newly diagnosed Graves' disease patients. Overall results and qualifications from the work: TRBV28, TRBJ1-2 and TRBJ2-5 were preferentially used in persistent disease, while TRBV20-1 and TRBJ2-1 were favored in newly diagnosed disease. The authors noted that the small sample size was a limitation that may lower accuracy. Lower TCR Shannon entropy and fewer highly expanded clones were observed in persistent Graves' disease patients than in newly diagnosed patients, which suggested clonal expansion. Sequencing and analysis were restricted to the TCR beta chain. Persistent patients shared more public clonotypes among themselves (around 2,700) than newly diagnosed patients did (over 900). Peripheral blood alone was examined, since thyroid tissue, which constituted the primary lesion, could not be accessed.

This specimen's time point label, interpreted: newly diagnosed GD, antithyroid drugs for less than 3 months. RNA was extracted from PBMCs in TRIzol for both TCR sequencing and RNA sequencing. Graves' disease was diagnosed according to American Thyroid Association guidelines. Patients for the study were recruited at an endocrinology department in Xi'an, China. From each patient, 7.5 to 10 milliliters of peripheral blood was collected into an EDTA anticoagulant tube. Ficoll Paque Plus density gradient separation was used to isolate PBMCs, and no further T cell sorting was performed. RNA quality was checked with an Agilent 2100 Bioanalyzer and agarose gel, and concentration with a NanoDrop 2000. Library generation was performed with multiplex PCR. Sequencing took place on an Illumina HiSeq 4000. To build TCR beta libraries, CDR3 regions were amplified by Arm-PCR using iRepertoire HTBI primers. PCR products were gel purified before sequencing. The authors processed their data as follows. Gene usage analysis of CDR3 amino acid clonotypes relied on the approximately 68 TRBV and 12 to 15 TRBJ segments identified across samples. Filtered high-quality paired reads were merged into contigs using COPE and FqMerger. BLAST was used to align contigs to the IMGT TRBV, TRBD and TRBJ reference genes, and CDR3 was defined following IMGT. Highly expanded clones were defined as clonotypes with a frequency above 0.1%. Shannon entropy served as the measure of repertoire diversity, while the Gini coefficient captured V-J evenness. A clonotype was considered public if more than one individual shared it. TCRdb reworked the public reads: Q25 trimming with fastp, MiXCR clone assembly, productive beta chains retained. Each CDR3 protein gets just one entry, which takes the most common genes and DNA from the rows behind it. The V and J calls reflect TCRdb's pipeline rather than the authors' work. This sample comprises 520,000 or so distinct CDR3 sequences, around 12% of them detected only once. The ten largest clones add up to 8.9% of the sample.

Of note for this clonotype: Its antigen target is currently unknown. Base qualities are not recorded, but no much larger clone differs from it by a single base.

The CDR3 holds 12 amino acids from the cysteine to the phenylalanine. The retained sequence is limited to the CDR3, 36 bases, with the frame set at the first base. Trimming removed 0 bases from V and 10 bases from J, leaving 7 bases between the germline ends. For CDR1 and CDR2, the germline V gene lists MGHDK and SYGVNS. The sample also formed part of further work on T cells in Graves' hyperthyroidism and ophthalmopathy. From that second study: Stable Graves' hyperthyroidism was defined as the absence of progression to ophthalmopathy over 18 months of follow-up. The hyperthyroidism patients were between 18 and 65 years old and newly diagnosed, with a disease duration of less than 2 months. Exclusion was applied to patients with uncontrolled infections, other autoimmune diseases, pregnancy or lactation. Diagnoses were established on the basis of clinical symptoms, serum thyroxine and TRAb, thyroid ultrasound, and orbital computed tomography. For the first round of RT-PCR on the TCR CDR3, the HTBI primer set was used together with the Qiagen OneStep RT-PCR kit. Most expanded thyroid clonotypes (frequency above 0.001) were also detected in blood, a finding suggesting that blood repertoires may reflect thyroid immune responses. Ophthalmopathy was separated from stable hyperthyroidism by a 13 V-J signature model, with just over 85% sensitivity and roughly 81% specificity obtained in cross-validation and 80%/75% obtained in testing. In validation, the model predicted progression to ophthalmopathy a median of about 6.8 months before onset, with approximately 70% sensitivity and about 72% specificity. To identify distinguishing TCR V-J signatures, a discovery cohort of 90 to 100 patients was used, comprising roughly 45 with Graves' ophthalmopathy and 57 with stable Graves' hyperthyroidism. Prospective prediction of ophthalmopathy was tested in an independent validation cohort of some 20 hyperthyroidism patients and some 17 patients who later progressed to ophthalmopathy. The 85 to 100 discovery patients were divided at random into training and test sets in a 7:3 ratio. Thyroid tissue and blood T-cell repertoires from six Graves' hyperthyroidism patients were also compared in the study. After blood sampling, hyperthyroidism patients were treated with methimazole at a starting dose of 30 mg daily, and ophthalmopathy patients were treated with high-dose intravenous methylprednisolone. A second multiplex PCR round built the libraries, followed by size selection and purification. Sequencing of the libraries was done on an Illumina HiSeq2000 using paired-end 100 bp reads. SOAPnuke was used to process the raw data, removing reads that contained adapters or uncalled bases, had a mean Phred below 15, or lacked an exact match to the constant primer or identifier. High-quality paired reads were merged with COPE v1.2.5, and unique nucleotide sequences were defined as clonotypes. Clonotypes were aligned to IMGT TRBV, TRBD and TRBJ reference segments using MiTCR v1.1. Only V-J combinations with frequency above 0.0001, covering approximately 99% of repertoires, were analysed. A TCS score was defined as the ratio between F50 (clonal expansion) and ExV (chaos), using BLOSUM62-based TCRdist between CDR3 peptides within each V-J. Welch's t-statistics and random forest reduced roughly 540 V-J features to 13, which were used in a naive Bayes classifier (R e1071). No statistical method was used to set the sample size in advance, and investigators knew the group allocation. The paper reports TCR Vbeta CDR3 sequencing of approximately 140 peripheral blood samples: approximately 43 ophthalmopathy, around 80 hyperthyroidism and approximately 17 progressor patients.

The rearrangement combines TRBV25-1 with TRBJ2-1; no D gene call is confident. The sample was peripheral blood mononuclear cells (PBMCs), taken at new diagnosis, from a patient treated with antithyroid drugs. The receptor was derived from a woman in her twenties or thirties with Graves disease. Donor details come from another sample of the same person, matched by shared clones. The CDR3: CASSEYIGEQFF. The sequence in DNA is TGTGCCAGCAGTGAATACATAGGCGAGCAGTTCTTC.